This T cell receptor (beta chain) was captured in a study of blood T cell repertoires in COVID-19 (TCRdb year 2020). Context from the whole study: Samples from collaborators originated in the United States, Italy and Spain and spanned both the acute and convalescent phases of COVID-19. The material from the prospective study consisted of cDNA or gDNA derived from T cells, B-cell-depleted T cells, or PBMCs. Deeply sampled blood TCRbeta repertoires from subjects exposed to, actively infected with, or recovered from COVID-19 were included in the dataset. A freely available public database, intended as a resource for researchers studying the immune response to SARS-CoV-2, is where the repertoires were released. The samples were drawn from two sources: the first 160 participants of the ongoing ImmuneRACE study, and 950 to 1,500 subjects contributed by 6 global collaborators. Nearly every sample came with metadata listing a de-identified subject ID, COVID-19 status, age in years and sex. Where available, HLA class I and class II types were obtained from metadata supplied by the sample provider rather than from assay-based typing.

V and J lose 1 base and 10 bases, and a span of 8 bases separates them. The cysteine opens and the phenylalanine closes a CDR3 of 12 amino acids. The retained sequence is limited to the CDR3, 36 bases, with the frame set at the first base. CDR1 and CDR2 were assigned from the germline V gene as SGHNT and YENEEA. The immunoSEQ Assay, a bias-controlled multiplex PCR, was used to amplify TCRbeta CDR3 regions from genomic DNA. The published analysis was carried out like this. Nucleated cell counts per sample were estimated from amplification of reference gene primers within the assay. To quantify the absolute abundance of each unique TCRbeta CDR3 rearrangement, sequence reads were collapsed and filtered. For each sample, productive Simpson clonality was calculated as the square root of Simpson's diversity index over productive rearrangements. TCRdb mirrors the immuneACCESS table, restricted to in-frame sequences. Some clones are absent from its copies; in checked studies, under half trace to an unresolved V gene, and the reason for the others is unknown. V and J calls and clone size are as listed in that table; D and trimming were resolved from the DNA. The sample table contains tens of thousands of clones; only one count was recorded for over 60% of them. Almost 50% of the sample rests with the top ten.

Concerning this clone: Its antigen specificity is not known. Base-call qualities are not available, and no considerably larger clone is one nucleotide away.

What the research found in general, with its limitations: The quantity of clinical and demographic metadata differed by source and by participant and was supplied without curation.

Each collaborating institution followed its own protocols to collect whole blood in K2EDTA tubes. For TCRbeta analysis, collaborators shipped samples in one of three forms: frozen whole blood, isolated PBMCs, or DNA extracted from either of those sample types. The receptor comes from a human donor in a cohort sampled during active COVID-19. The chain joins TRBV11-3 to TRBJ2-1; no D segment can be confidently identified. The sequencing sample was made of peripheral blood. The DNA sequence is TGTGCCAGCAGCTTAGGCCCCAGGGAGCAGTTCTTC. Its protein product is CASSLGPREQFF.